These T cell receptor beta chains were read from a single sample in a study of blood T cell repertoires in COVID-19. This table comes from immunoSEQ multiplex PCR, and its TCRdb copy is limited to in-frame clones, with some not included. This repertoire shows a few hundred thousand clones, roughly 85% found once; its top ten account for 3.5% to 5.5%. The sample taken for sequencing was PBMCs or T cells enriched from blood (not recorded which). These receptor sequences come from a woman under 40 who had recovered from COVID-19. CDR3s leave out the opening cysteine and the closing phenylalanine or tryptophan. The order of the fields is clone size, D gene, CDR3 length, J gene, V gene, CDR3 protein. The D gene is left open where the match is weak. The size of a clone is reported for some rows only, either as once, few or many, or as a class for expanded clones.

abundance: .
d_gene: TRBD1
len: 13
j_gene: TRBJ2-7
v_gene: TRBV5-5
CDR3aa: ASSLDLGQGHEQY

abundance: .
d_gene: TRBD1
len: 13
j_gene: TRBJ2-4
v_gene: TRBV6-5
CDR3aa: ASSLGQGAKNIQY

abundance: few
d_gene: .
len: 15
j_gene: TRBJ2-6
v_gene: TRBV5-1
CDR3aa: ASSLIRRGSGANVLT

abundance: .
d_gene: TRBD2
len: 14
j_gene: TRBJ2-3
v_gene: TRBV2
CDR3aa: ASSLLAGGSTDTQY

abundance: .
d_gene: .
len: 13
j_gene: TRBJ2-1
v_gene: TRBV2
CDR3aa: ASSEGRTYYNEQF

abundance: .
d_gene: TRBD2
len: 14
j_gene: TRBJ2-1
v_gene: TRBV19
CDR3aa: ASSSLLAGRYNEQF

abundance: .
d_gene: .
len: 11
j_gene: TRBJ2-1
v_gene: TRBV7-9
CDR3aa: ASSLVVRDEQF

abundance: once
d_gene: TRBD2
len: 12
j_gene: TRBJ2-7
v_gene: TRBV9
CDR3aa: ASSVTSGGGEQY

abundance: .
d_gene: .
len: 9
j_gene: TRBJ2-1
v_gene: TRBV30
CDR3aa: ARGRASEQF

abundance: once
d_gene: .
len: 13
j_gene: TRBJ2-2
v_gene: TRBV5-4
CDR3aa: ASRVGGRSPGELF

abundance: .
d_gene: .
len: 11
j_gene: TRBJ2-2
v_gene: TRBV12-3/TRBV12-4
CDR3aa: ASSWSDTGELF

abundance: .
d_gene: .
len: 11
j_gene: TRBJ1-1
v_gene: TRBV18
CDR3aa: ASSPELNTEAF

abundance: few
d_gene: TRBD2
len: 15
j_gene: TRBJ2-3
v_gene: TRBV5-1
CDR3aa: ASSLVSRGGRTDTQY

abundance: once
d_gene: .
len: 12
j_gene: TRBJ2-1
v_gene: TRBV7-9
CDR3aa: ASSLALVGGEQF

abundance: .
d_gene: TRBD1
len: 16
j_gene: TRBJ2-1
v_gene: TRBV7-9
CDR3aa: ASSPGTAGTGGYNEQF

abundance: .
d_gene: TRBD1
len: 10
j_gene: TRBJ1-1
v_gene: TRBV28
CDR3aa: ASGTGRTEAF

abundance: .
d_gene: TRBD2
len: 12
j_gene: TRBJ2-3
v_gene: TRBV28
CDR3aa: ASSPSGSTDTQY